The TCR beta chain described here comes from a study of shared T cell receptors in the human thymus. Profiling relied on immunoSEQ multiplex PCR, and the TCRdb table lists in-frame clones only, not all of them. The table lists roughly 500,000 clones, more than 75% of them singletons. Trimming removed 6 bases from V and 4 bases from J; junction bases left unmatched: 11. The CDR3 contains 15 residues. In germline, CDR1 is SNHLY, CDR2 FYNNEI. These same records also appear under a second study, on human thymus T cells. In that study: Resections from corrective heart surgery supplied the thymus tissue. Usage of V and J genes appeared biased in thymic and blood repertoires. Related research examined unrelated individuals and reported that their thymic repertoires overlapped highly.

The TCR comes from a boy under three years old with a congenital heart defect. Sequencing was done on a sample of thymocytes. This chain links TRBV2 with TRBJ1-1; 7 bases fit TRBD1. DNA of the CDR3: TGTGCCAGCAGAGAACCCTACAGGGGAATCACTGAAGCTTTCTTT. Protein: CASREPYRGITEAFF. The full variable domain, rest sourced from reference TRBV2 and TRBJ1-1, is EPEVTQTPSHQVTQMGQEVILRCVPISNHLYFYWYRQILGQKVEFLVSFYNNEISEKSEIFDDQFSVERPDGSNFTLKIRSTKLEDSAMYFCASREPYRGITEAFFGQGTRLTVV.